This T cell receptor (beta chain) was found in a study of T cell repertoires in cytomegalovirus infection. At the level of the study: Both recently identified HLA-C-restricted and well-studied HLA-B-restricted CMV epitopes were used in the study. Signatures in public TCR beta sequences pointed to both CMV infection and matching HLA type.

This CDR3 comprises 14 residues. Germline V CDR1 and CDR2: SEHNR, FQNEAQ (reference sequence). Trimming took off 4 bases at V and 3 bases at J, with 9 bases between the two ends. Study-level points and caveats: Ex vivo responses were dominated by HLA-C-restricted CMV-specific TCR beta clonotypes. Cumulated frequencies of public TCR beta families served to identify carriers of CMV plus the relevant HLA.

In TCRdb, the reads were re-called with MiXCR into one record per CDR3 protein. The table includes roughly 170,000 distinct CDR3 sequences, about 20% detected once. Comments on this clonotype: Its antigen is not identified.

The V gene is TRBV7-9, the J gene TRBJ2-2, with no clear D. The receptor comes from a human donor in good health (CMV status not recorded). Some clones in this sample may be carry-over from other donors' samples. This material consisted of CD8+ T cells from cultured PBMCs, taken from culture after CMV antigen stimulation. The CDR3 sequence is CASSWTSDTGELFF. The CDR3 nucleotides read TGTGCCAGCAGCTGGACCTCGGACACCGGGGAGCTGTTTTTT.